This T cell receptor beta chain was sequenced in a study of cytomegalovirus exposure and HLA in healthy donors. CDR1 SGHTA and CDR2 FQGNSA come from the germline V gene. With 0 bases removed from V and 4 bases from J, the gap between germline ends came to 12 bases. The CDR3 is 16 amino acids. The study, taken as a whole, reports: Later analysis suggested most CMV-associated TCR beta chains were HLA-restricted. A link between a missense DCLRE1C variant and TCR beta V- and J-gene trimming emerged from a later analysis.

With 60 Vbeta and 13 Jbeta primers, the PCR was carried out. Sequenced by immunoSEQ multiplex PCR; TCRdb stores in-frame clones only, minus some. Of 150,000 to 200,000 clones listed, more than 65% are singletons. Worth noting for this clone: Its antigen is currently unknown.

This chain joins TRBV7-2 and TRBJ2-2, with D maybe TRBD1 (6 bases). Sequencing was carried out using PBMCs. The clonotype comes from a man between 50 and 59 years old in good health and CMV-seropositive. CDR3 nucleotide sequence: TGTGCCAGCAGCTTAGCGTGGGGGCTGGGCACCGGGGAGCTGTTTTTT. Its protein is CASSLAWGLGTGELFF. Full variable domain (rest looked up from reference TRBV7-2 and TRBJ2-2): GAGVSQSPSNKVTEKGKDVELRCDPISGHTALYWYRQSLGQGLEFLIYFQGNSAPDKSGLPSDRFSAERTGGSVSTLTIQRTQQEDSAVYLCASSLAWGLGTGELFFGEGSRLTVL.